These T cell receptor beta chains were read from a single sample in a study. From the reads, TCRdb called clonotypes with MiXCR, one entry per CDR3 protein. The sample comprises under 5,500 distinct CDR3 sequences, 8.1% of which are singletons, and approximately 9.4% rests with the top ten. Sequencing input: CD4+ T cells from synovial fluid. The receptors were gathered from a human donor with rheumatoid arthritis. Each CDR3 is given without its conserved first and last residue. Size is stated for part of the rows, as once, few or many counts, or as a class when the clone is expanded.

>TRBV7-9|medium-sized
ASSHLKGGYT
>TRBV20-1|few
SARYRAQETQY
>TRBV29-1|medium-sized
SVGPLAGPQETQY
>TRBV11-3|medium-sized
ASSSRTSGVAKNIQY
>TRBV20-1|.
SARVGTRGDQPQH
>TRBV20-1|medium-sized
SADEGLAGAADTQY
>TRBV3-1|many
ASSQDASGNTIY
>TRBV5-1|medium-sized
ASSRAGVSYEQY
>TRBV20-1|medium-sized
SASMWGLAGGYNEQF
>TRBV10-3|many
AISESDIAGANVLT
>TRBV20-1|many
SASPLQLLNTGELF
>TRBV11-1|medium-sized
ASSLSRDSSEAF
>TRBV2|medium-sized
ASSGRTFSSYNEQF